This T cell receptor beta chain comes out of a study of T cells in Graves' hyperthyroidism and ophthalmopathy. The V end lost 2 bases, the J end lost 3 bases, and 13 bases lay between the germline ends. Germline CDR1 reads MDHEN; CDR2 reads SYDVKM. The CDR3 sequence is 15 residues long. Researchers took RNA transcripts and amplified the TCR beta CDR3 regions from them. The TCR CDR3 was amplified in a first-round RT-PCR using the HTBI primer set. TCRdb reprocessed the multiplex PCR reads with MiXCR, giving one entry per CDR3 protein. The sample includes 640,000 or so distinct CDR3 sequences, about 15% seen only once; the top ten take about 4.5%. This clonotype has a count of ten or more.

This chain connects TRBV28 to TRBJ1-2; D may be TRBD1 (6 bases). This clonotype originated in a woman aged 40 to 50 with Graves' ophthalmopathy. The sample taken for sequencing was blood. DNA for the CDR3: TGTGCCAGCAGTTTACAGGGGCAATGGGACTATGGCTACACCTTC. Amino acids: CASSLQGQWDYGYTF.